Listed below are T cell receptor beta chains from one sample, sequenced in a study of shared clonotypes between healthy human individuals. Libraries were prepared by immunoSEQ multiplex PCR; TCRdb keeps only in-frame clonotypes and omits some of them. The table lists approximately 400,000 clones, approximately 96% of them singletons, with about 0.32% in the top ten. Input material: memory CD8+ T cells sorted from blood. The receptors originated from a man under 40 in good health. The CDR3 runs from the conserved cysteine through the conserved F or W. D genes are given only for firm matches. Clone size is given for some rows only: seen once, a few or many times, or a class if the clone is expanded.

NA | TRBJ2-1 | TRBV28 | NA | TGTGCCAGCAGCCACAGTTTAGATGAGCAGTTCTTC | CASSHSLDEQFF
NA | TRBJ1-1 | TRBV6-1 | NA | TGTGCCAGCACACGGGGGCGCGTGGACACTGAAGCTTTCTTT | CASTRGRVDTEAFF
NA | TRBJ1-1 | TRBV30 | TRBD1 | TGTGCCTGGGCCACGATCCGAGGGACAGGAGGGTTCGAAGCTTTCTTT | CAWATIRGTGGFEAFF
NA | TRBJ2-2 | TRBV7-3 | NA | TGTGCCAGCAGCCTAGGGACGGGGGAGCTGTTTTTT | CASSLGTGELFF
NA | TRBJ1-5 | TRBV2 | TRBD1 | TGTGCCAGCAGTTGGACAGGGCATCAGCCCCAGCATTTT | CASSWTGHQPQHF
NA | TRBJ1-2 | TRBV19 | NA | TGTGCCAGTAGTAGGGACATCGATTTTGGCTACACCTTC | CASSRDIDFGYTF
NA | TRBJ2-7 | TRBV6-1 | TRBD2 | TGTGCCAGCAGTGAAGGGGGACTAGCGGGAAGGGGGCAGTACTTC | CASSEGGLAGRGQYF
NA | TRBJ2-1 | TRBV30 | NA | TGTGCCTGGAGTGTGTCCCCCTACAATGAGCAGTTCTTC | CAWSVSPYNEQFF
few | TRBJ2-4 | TRBV15 | NA | TGTGCCACCAGCCATCCCTTCTTCGTAATACGGGAACGTTTTCAGTACTTC | CATSHPFFVIRERFQYF
NA | TRBJ1-1 | TRBV7-2 | NA | TGTGCCAGCAGCTTAGTATCCGTCATCGGCACTGAAGCTTTCTTT | CASSLVSVIGTEAFF
NA | TRBJ2-7 | TRBV29-1 | NA | TGCAGCGTTGAAATGGAGAGGGACTACGAGCAGTACTTC | CSVEMERDYEQYF
NA | TRBJ2-5 | TRBV29-1 | TRBD2 | TGCAGCGTTGAATTGTCTAGCGGGCGGCAAGAGACCCAGTACTTC | CSVELSSGRQETQYF
NA | TRBJ2-1 | TRBV11-2 | NA | TGTGCCAGCAGCCGGCCCTTCCAAACCAACAATGAGCAGTTCTTC | CASSRPFQTNNEQFF
NA | TRBJ1-5 | TRBV6-5 | NA | TGTGCCAGCAGCCGGGGACTCAATCAGCCCCAGCATTTT | CASSRGLNQPQHF
NA | TRBJ2-3 | TRBV5-1 | NA | TGCGCCAGCAGCTTGCAGAACACAGATACGCAGTATTTT | CASSLQNTDTQYF
NA | TRBJ2-7 | TRBV7-6 | NA | TGTGCCAGCAGCTTAGTTACAAACCACGAGCAGTACTTC | CASSLVTNHEQYF
NA | TRBJ2-1 | TRBV5-4 | TRBD2 | TGTGCCAGCAGCGGAGCCGGGACTAGCCAGGAGCAGTTCTTC | CASSGAGTSQEQFF
NA | TRBJ2-5 | TRBV7-2 | NA | TGTGCCAGCAGCTTAGAGGGCCAGGGGGGCCAAGAGACCCAGTACTTC | CASSLEGQGGQETQYF
NA | TRBJ2-5 | TRBV2 | TRBD2 | TGTGCCAGCAGTGAAGGGACCGGGACTAGCGGGAGGGTCCAAGAGACCCAGTACTTC | CASSEGTGTSGRVQETQYF
NA | TRBJ2-7 | TRBV5-8 | NA | TGTGCCAGCAGCGGGGATTGGAGACAGATATTC | CASSGDWRQIF
NA | TRBJ2-7 | TRBV6-5 | TRBD2 | TGTGCCAGCAGTTACGGAGCGGGAGGCTACGAGCAGTACTTC | CASSYGAGGYEQYF
NA | TRBJ2-1 | TRBV19 | TRBD1 | TGTGCCAGTAGTATAGATCCCGGGACAGGTCTCAATGAGCAGTTCTTC | CASSIDPGTGLNEQFF
NA | TRBJ2-7 | TRBV7-8 | NA | TGTGCCAGCAGCCTATCTGAGGGCCGCGGCTCTTTC | CASSLSEGRGSF
NA | TRBJ2-1 | TRBV5-1 | NA | TGCGCCAGCAGCTTGTGGCAGTTACTTGGGGATGAGCAGTTCTTC | CASSLWQLLGDEQFF
NA | TRBJ2-3 | TRBV5-4 | NA | TGTGCCAGCAGCTACATCGCTGCAGGGGATACGCAGTATTTT | CASSYIAAGDTQYF
NA | TRBJ2-1 | TRBV10-3 | TRBD2 | TGTGCCATCAGTGAAGGGCTAGCGGGTGATGAGCAGTTCTTC | CAISEGLAGDEQFF
NA | TRBJ2-4 | TRBV9 | NA | TGTGCCAGCAGCCCCCACACCGACAGAACCAAAAACATTCAGTACTTC | CASSPHTDRTKNIQYF
NA | TRBJ2-7 | TRBV6-5 | NA | TGTGCCAGCAGTTACTCCGGGACACTTGAACGGTACTTC | CASSYSGTLERYF
NA | TRBJ2-7 | TRBV28 | NA | TGTGCCAGCAGTTTTCGACCCTACGAGCAGTACTTC | CASSFRPYEQYF
NA | TRBJ2-2 | TRBV4-1 | TRBD2 | TGCGCCAGCAGCAGACTAGCGGGAGGCACCGGGGAGCTGTTTTTT | CASSRLAGGTGELFF
NA | TRBJ1-5 | TRBV19 | NA | TGTGCCAGTAGTATTTCGGCAGGGGATCAGCCCCAGCATTTT | CASSISAGDQPQHF
NA | TRBJ1-3 | TRBV7-9 | NA | TGTGCCAGCAGAGATCAAGGCTCTGGAAACACCATATATTTT | CASRDQGSGNTIYF
NA | TRBJ2-7 | TRBV9 | NA | TGTGCCAGCACCCCGGGAGCGATTAAACCTACTTATTGCGAGCAGTACTTC | CASTPGAIKPTYCEQYF
NA | TRBJ1-5 | TRBV28 | NA | TGTGCCAGCAGTCCCCGATTGGGAATAGGGAATCAGCCCCAGCATTTT | CASSPRLGIGNQPQHF
NA | TRBJ1-3 | TRBV5-4 | NA | TGTGCCAGCAGCGAATGGACTTCCGGAAACACCATATATTTT | CASSEWTSGNTIYF
NA | TRBJ2-3 | TRBV15 | NA | TGTGCCACCTCGGGGAAAAGCACAGATACGCAGTATTTT | CATSGKSTDTQYF
NA | TRBJ2-5 | TRBV5-1 | TRBD2 | TGCGCCAGCAGAGGACGGGGGGTATTGAGGGAGACCCAGTACTTC | CASRGRGVLRETQYF
NA | TRBJ2-7 | TRBV6-6 | NA | TGTGCCAGCAGTTACCCAGTGGACAGCAACTCCTACGAGCAGTACTTC | CASSYPVDSNSYEQYF
NA | TRBJ2-1 | TRBV29-1 | NA | TGCAGCGTCCACAGGGACAATGAGCAGTTCTTC | CSVHRDNEQFF
NA | TRBJ2-3 | TRBV7-2 | NA | TGTGCCAGCAGCTTAGCCGGAGCCATAGATACGCAGTATTTT | CASSLAGAIDTQYF